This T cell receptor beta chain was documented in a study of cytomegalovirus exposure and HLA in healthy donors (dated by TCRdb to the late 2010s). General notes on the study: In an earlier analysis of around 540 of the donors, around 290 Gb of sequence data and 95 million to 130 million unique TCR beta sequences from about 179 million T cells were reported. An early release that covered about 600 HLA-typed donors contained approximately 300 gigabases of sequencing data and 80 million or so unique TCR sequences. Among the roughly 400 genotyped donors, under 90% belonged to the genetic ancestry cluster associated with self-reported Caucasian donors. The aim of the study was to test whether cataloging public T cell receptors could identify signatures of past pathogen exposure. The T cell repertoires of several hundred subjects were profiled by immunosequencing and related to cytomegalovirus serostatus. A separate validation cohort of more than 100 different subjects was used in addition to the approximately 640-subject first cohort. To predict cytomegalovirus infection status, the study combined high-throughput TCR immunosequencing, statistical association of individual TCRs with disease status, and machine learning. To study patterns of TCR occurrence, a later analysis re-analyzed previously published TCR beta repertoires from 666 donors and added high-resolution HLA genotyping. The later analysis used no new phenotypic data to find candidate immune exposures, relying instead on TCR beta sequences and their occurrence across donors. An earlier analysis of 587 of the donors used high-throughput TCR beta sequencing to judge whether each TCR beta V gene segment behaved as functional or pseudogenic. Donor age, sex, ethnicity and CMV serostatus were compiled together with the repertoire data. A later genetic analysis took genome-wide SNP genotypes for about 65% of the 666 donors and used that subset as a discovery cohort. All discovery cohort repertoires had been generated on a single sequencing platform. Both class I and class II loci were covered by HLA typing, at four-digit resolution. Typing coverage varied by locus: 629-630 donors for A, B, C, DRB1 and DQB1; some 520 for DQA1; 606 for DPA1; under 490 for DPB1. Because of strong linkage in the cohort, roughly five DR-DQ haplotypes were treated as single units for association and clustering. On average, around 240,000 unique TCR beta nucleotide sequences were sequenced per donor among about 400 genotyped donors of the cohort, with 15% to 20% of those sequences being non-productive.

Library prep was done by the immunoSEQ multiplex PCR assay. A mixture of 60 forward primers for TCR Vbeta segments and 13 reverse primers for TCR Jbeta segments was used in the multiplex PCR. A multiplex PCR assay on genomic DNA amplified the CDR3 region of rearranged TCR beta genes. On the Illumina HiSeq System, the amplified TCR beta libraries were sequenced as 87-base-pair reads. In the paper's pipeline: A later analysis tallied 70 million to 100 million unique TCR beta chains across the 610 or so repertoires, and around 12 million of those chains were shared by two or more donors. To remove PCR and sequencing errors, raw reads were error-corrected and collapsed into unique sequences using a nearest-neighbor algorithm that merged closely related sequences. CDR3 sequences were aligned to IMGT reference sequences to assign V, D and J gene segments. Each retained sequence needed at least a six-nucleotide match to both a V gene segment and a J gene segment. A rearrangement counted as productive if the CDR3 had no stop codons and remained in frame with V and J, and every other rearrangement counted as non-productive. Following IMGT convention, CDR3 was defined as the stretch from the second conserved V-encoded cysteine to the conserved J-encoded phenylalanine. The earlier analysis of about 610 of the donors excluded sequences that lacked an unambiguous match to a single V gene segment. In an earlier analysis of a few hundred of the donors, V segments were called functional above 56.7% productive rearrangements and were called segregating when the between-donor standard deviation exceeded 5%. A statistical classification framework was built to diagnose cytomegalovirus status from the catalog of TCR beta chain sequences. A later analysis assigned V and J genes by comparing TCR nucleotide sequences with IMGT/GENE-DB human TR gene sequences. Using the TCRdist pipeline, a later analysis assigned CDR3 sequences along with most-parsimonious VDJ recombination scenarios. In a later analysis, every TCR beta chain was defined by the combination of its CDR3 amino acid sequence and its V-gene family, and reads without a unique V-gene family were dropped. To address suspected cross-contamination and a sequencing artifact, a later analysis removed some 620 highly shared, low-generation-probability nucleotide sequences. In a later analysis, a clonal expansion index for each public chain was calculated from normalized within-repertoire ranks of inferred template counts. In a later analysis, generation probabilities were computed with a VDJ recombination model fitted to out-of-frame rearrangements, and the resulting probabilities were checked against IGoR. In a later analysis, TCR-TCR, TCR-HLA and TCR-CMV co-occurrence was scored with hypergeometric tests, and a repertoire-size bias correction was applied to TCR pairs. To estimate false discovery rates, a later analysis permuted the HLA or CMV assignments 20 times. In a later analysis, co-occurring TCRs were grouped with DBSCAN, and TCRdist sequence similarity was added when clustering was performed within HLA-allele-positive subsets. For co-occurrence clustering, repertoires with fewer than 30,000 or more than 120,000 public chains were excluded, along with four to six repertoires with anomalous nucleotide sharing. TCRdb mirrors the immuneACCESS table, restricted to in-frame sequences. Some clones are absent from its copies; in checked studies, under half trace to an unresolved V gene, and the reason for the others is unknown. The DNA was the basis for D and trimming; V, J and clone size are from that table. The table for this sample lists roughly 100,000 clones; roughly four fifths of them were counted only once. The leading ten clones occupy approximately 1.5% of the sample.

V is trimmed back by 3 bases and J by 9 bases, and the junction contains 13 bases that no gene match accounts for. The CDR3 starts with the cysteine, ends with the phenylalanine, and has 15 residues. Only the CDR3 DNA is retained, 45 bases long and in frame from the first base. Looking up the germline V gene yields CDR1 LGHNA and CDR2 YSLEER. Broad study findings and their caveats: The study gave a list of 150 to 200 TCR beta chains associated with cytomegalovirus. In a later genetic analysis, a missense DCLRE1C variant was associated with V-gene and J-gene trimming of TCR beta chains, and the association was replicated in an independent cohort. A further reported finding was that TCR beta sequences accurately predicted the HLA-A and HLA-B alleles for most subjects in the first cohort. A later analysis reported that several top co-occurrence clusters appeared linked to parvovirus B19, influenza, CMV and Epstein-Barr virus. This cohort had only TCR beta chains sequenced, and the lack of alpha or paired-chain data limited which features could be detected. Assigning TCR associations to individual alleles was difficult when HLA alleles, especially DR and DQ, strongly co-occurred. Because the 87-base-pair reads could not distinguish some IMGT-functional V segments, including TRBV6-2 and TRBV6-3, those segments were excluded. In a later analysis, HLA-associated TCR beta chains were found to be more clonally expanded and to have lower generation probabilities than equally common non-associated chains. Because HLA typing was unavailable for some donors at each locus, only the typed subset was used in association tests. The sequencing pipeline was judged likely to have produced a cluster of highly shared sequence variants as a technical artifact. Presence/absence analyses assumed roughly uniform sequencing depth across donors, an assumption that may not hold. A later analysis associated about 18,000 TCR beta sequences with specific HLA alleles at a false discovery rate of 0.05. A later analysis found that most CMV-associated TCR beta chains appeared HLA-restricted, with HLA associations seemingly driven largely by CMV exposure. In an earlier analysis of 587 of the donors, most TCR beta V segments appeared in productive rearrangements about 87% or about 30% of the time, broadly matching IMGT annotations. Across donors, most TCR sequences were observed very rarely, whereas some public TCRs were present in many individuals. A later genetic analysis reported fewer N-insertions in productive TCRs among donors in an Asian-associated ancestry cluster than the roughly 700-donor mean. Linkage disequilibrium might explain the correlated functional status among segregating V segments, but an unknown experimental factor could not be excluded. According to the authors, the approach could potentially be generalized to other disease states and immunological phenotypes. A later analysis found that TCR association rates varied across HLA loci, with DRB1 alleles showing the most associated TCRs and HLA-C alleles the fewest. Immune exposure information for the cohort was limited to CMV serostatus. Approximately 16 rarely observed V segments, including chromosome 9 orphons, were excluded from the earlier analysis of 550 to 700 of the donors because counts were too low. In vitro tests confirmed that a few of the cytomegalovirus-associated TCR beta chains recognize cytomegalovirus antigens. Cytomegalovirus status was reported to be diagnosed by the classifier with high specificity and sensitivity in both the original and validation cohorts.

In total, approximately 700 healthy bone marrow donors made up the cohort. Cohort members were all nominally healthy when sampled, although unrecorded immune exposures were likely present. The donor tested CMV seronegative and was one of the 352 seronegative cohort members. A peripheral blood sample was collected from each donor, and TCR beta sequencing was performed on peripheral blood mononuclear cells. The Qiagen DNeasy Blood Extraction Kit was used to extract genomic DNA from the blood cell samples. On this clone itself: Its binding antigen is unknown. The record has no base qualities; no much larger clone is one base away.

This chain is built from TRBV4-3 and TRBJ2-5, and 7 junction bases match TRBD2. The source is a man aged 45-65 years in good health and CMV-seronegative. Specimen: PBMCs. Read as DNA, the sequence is TGCGCCAGCAGCCAGTCCCCGACTAGCCCGGTGCCCCAGTACTTC. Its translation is CASSQSPTSPVPQYF.